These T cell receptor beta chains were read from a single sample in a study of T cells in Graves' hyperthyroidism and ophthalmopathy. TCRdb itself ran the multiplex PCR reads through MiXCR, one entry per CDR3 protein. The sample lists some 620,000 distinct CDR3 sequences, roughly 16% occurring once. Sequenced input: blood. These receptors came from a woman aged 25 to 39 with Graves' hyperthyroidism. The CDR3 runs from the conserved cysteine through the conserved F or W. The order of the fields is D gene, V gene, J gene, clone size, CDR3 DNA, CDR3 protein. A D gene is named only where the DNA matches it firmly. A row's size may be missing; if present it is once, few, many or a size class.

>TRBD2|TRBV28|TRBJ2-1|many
TGTGCCAGCAGTGTAGCGGGCCACTACAATGAGCAGTTCTTC
CASSVAGHYNEQFF
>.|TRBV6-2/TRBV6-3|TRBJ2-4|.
TGTGCCAGCAGTTACTCCCCCGGGGACATTCAGTACTTC
CASSYSPGDIQYF
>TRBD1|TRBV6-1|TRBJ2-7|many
TGTGCCAGCAGTTCGGACAGGGGAGTCTACGAGCAGTACTTC
CASSSDRGVYEQYF
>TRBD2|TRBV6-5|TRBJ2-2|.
TGTGCCAGCAGTTACGGGGCAGCGGGGGGGAACACCGGGGAGCTGTTTTTT
CASSYGAAGGNTGELFF
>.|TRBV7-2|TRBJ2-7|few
TGTGCCAGCAGCTTAGGCCGGAACAGTCCCTACGAGCAGTACTTC
CASSLGRNSPYEQYF
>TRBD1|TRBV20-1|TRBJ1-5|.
TGCAGTGCTGGGGGACAGACTTATAGCAATCAGCCCCAGCATTTT
CSAGGQTYSNQPQHF
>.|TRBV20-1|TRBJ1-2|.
TGCAGTGCTAGAGACTACGGGAGGGAGAGGGGCTACACCTTC
CSARDYGRERGYTF
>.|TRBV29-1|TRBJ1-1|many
TGCAGCGCCATAACAGGGCCGGTTGAAGCTTTCTTT
CSAITGPVEAFF
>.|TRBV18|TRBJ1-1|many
TGTGCCAGCTCCCCAGGACCCTACACTGAAGCTTTCTTT
CASSPGPYTEAFF
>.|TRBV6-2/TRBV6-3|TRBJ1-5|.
TGTGCCAGCAGTCCCATCCATAGCAATCAGCCCCAGCATTTT
CASSPIHSNQPQHF
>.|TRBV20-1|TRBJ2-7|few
TGCAGTGCTAGAGATTTCGGGCAGGGTTCCTACGAGCAGTACTTC
CSARDFGQGSYEQYF
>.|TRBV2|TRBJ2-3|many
TGTGCCAGCAGTGAAAATCCAGCGGATCCGAGCACAGATACGCAGTATTTT
CASSENPADPSTDTQYF
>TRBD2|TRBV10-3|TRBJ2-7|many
TGTGCCATCAGTGACCCGGGACTAGCGGAATACGAGCAGTACTTC
CAISDPGLAEYEQYF
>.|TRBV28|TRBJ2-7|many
TGTGCCAGCAGTTTCGCAGCTTCGGTAACCTACGAGCAGTACTTC
CASSFAASVTYEQYF
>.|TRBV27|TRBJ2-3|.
TGTGCCAGCAGCGTATACAAAGTTAGCACAGATACGCAGTATTTT
CASSVYKVSTDTQYF
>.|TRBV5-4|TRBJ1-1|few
TGTGCCAGCAGCTCCGACGGCTCAGGCAACACTGAAGCTTTCTTT
CASSSDGSGNTEAFF
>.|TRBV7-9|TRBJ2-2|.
TGTGCCAGCAGCCCGAACGAGGGTTCGAACACCGGGGAGCTGTTTTTT
CASSPNEGSNTGELFF
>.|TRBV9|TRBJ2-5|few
TGTGCCAGCGCGACGGGGGAAGAGACCCAGTACTTC
CASATGEETQYF
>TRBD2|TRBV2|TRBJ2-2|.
TGTGCCAGCAGCGGAGGGTTGCACGGGACTAGCGGGAGATCGGAGACCGGGGAGCTGTTTTTT
CASSGGLHGTSGRSETGELFF
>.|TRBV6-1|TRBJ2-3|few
TGTGCCAGCAGTCAACCGGGCACAGATACGCAGTATTTT
CASSQPGTDTQYF
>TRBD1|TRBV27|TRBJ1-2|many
TGTGCCAGCAGTTTGATCGGACAGGGGCGGACCTATGGCTACACCTTC
CASSLIGQGRTYGYTF
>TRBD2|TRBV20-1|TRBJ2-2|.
TGCAGTGCTAGAGAACGACTAGCGGGATTCACCGGGGAGCTGTTTTTT
CSARERLAGFTGELFF
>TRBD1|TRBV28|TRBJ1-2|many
TGTGCCAGCAGTTTATTGTTGGGACAGGGGATGGGTGGCTACACCTTC
CASSLLLGQGMGGYTF
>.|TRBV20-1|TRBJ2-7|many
TGCAGTGCCCGTCCACCCCAGGGGGGATACGAGCAGTACTTC
CSARPPQGGYEQYF
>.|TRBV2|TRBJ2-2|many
TGTGCCAGCAGTGCAACGGGGATCGCGAACACCGGGGAGCTGTTTTTT
CASSATGIANTGELFF
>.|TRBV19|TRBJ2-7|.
TGTGCCAGTAGCCCTACAGGGTTCGACGAGAACGAGCAGTACTTC
CASSPTGFDENEQYF
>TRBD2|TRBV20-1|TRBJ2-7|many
TGCAGTGCTAACCCGGGACTAGCGGAACTCTACGAGCAGTACTTC
CSANPGLAELYEQYF
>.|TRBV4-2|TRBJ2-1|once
TGTGCCAGCAGCCAAGTACTAGTCTCTAGCTCCTACAATGAGCAGTTCTTC
CASSQVLVSSSYNEQFF
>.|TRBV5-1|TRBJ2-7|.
TGCGCCAGCAGCTTAGGGCAGTTCGGCGAGCAGTACTTC
CASSLGQFGEQYF
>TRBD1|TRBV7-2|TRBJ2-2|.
TGTGCCAGCAGCCCCGAGGGACAGGCTCCAACCGGGGAGCTGTTTTTT
CASSPEGQAPTGELFF
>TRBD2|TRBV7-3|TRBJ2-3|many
TGTGCCAGCAGCCACGGGACTAGCGGCACAGATACGCAGTATTTT
CASSHGTSGTDTQYF
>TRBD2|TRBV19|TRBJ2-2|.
TGTGCCAGCGTATCCCGGGGGACTAGCGGGAGGCCCGGGGAGCTGTTTTTT
CASVSRGTSGRPGELFF
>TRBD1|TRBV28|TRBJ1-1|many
TGTGCCAGCAGTTGGCCGGACAGGGTGGCTGAAGCTTTCTTT
CASSWPDRVAEAFF
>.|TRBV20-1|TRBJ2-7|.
TGCAGTGCTGGGGGGGAGAGGGGGAGGGCCGTCGAGCAGTACTTC
CSAGGERGRAVEQYF
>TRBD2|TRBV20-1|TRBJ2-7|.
TGCAGTGCTAGAGATCGGACTACTAGCGGGACTTACGAGCAGTACTTC
CSARDRTTSGTYEQYF
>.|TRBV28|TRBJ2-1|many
TGTGCCAGCAGTTTAAGGGGGAGCCCGTACAATGAGCAGTTCTTC
CASSLRGSPYNEQFF
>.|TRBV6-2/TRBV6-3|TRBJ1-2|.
TGTGCCAGCAGTCCCGACTCCAAGGGACGCTTAGATGGCTACACCTTC
CASSPDSKGRLDGYTF
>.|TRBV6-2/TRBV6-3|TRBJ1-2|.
TGTGCCAGCACCGACGAACGGGCCCTTAACTATGGCTACACCTTC
CASTDERALNYGYTF
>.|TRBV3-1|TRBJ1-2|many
TGTGCCAGCAGCCGGGTCGATAACTATGGCTACACCTTC
CASSRVDNYGYTF
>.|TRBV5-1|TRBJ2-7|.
TGCGCCAGCAGCTTGCCCGAGGGAGAGCAGTACTTC
CASSLPEGEQYF
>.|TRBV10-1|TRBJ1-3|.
TGCGCCACCCCGGGAGAGCCGGGACAAGCTGGAAACACCATATATTTT
CATPGEPGQAGNTIYF
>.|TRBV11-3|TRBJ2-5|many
TGTGCCAGCAGCTTTAATATGGGGTCCCACCAGTACTTC
CASSFNMGSHQYF
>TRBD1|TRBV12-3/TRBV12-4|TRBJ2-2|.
TGTGCCAGCAGTTCAACAGGGGGCCCGAACACCGGGGAGCTGTTTTTT
CASSSTGGPNTGELFF
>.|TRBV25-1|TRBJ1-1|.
TGTGCCAGCAGTGAGTCGATGGGAGCTGAAGCTTTCTTT
CASSESMGAEAFF
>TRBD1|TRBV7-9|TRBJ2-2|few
TGTGCCAGCAGCTGGCTCGGACAGGGCCGCGGGGAGCTGTTTTTT
CASSWLGQGRGELFF
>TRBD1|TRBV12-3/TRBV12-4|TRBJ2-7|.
TGTGCCAGCAGTTCCTCCTGGACAGGGGATGACGAGCAGTACTTC
CASSSSWTGDDEQYF
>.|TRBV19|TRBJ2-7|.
TGTGCCAGTAGTATAGGGGGAATGGGAGCCTACGAGCAGTACTTC
CASSIGGMGAYEQYF
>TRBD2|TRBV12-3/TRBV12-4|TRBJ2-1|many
TGTGCCAGCAGTTACCCGCAGGGGACTAGCGGGAGTAATGAGCAGTTCTTC
CASSYPQGTSGSNEQFF
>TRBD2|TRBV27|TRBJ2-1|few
TGTGCCAGCAGCAGGACTAGCGGGCGTAGCTCCTACAATGAGCAGTTCTTC
CASSRTSGRSSYNEQFF
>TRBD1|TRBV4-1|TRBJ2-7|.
TGCGCCAGCAGCCAAACCCAGGGGGTGTACGAGCAGTGCTTC
CASSQTQGVYEQCF
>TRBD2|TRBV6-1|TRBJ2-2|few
TGTGCCAGCAGACCATTTGGGGGAGGGGCCGGGGAGCTGTTTTTT
CASRPFGGGAGELFF
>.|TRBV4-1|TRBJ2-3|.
TGCGCCAGCAGCCAAGAGTGGGGAGATACGCAGTATTTT
CASSQEWGDTQYF
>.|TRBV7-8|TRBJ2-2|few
TGTGCCAGCAGCTTAAACAGGAACACCGGGGAGCTGTTTTTT
CASSLNRNTGELFF
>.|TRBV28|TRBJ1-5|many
TGTGCCAGCAGTTCCCCAATAGGCGGCGCGGGAGCCCAGCATTTT
CASSSPIGGAGAQHF
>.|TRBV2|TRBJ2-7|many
TGTGCCAGCAAGCTCACCCCGCTTGGTCGGTACGAGCAGTACTTC
CASKLTPLGRYEQYF
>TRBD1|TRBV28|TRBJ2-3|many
TGTGCCAGCAGTCCCTTTCGGACAGGGGCGAAAACAGATACGCAGTATTTT
CASSPFRTGAKTDTQYF
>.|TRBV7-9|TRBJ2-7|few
TGTGCCAGCAGCTCCGAGATATACGAGCAGTACTTC
CASSSEIYEQYF
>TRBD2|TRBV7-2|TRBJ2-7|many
TGTGCCAGCAGCTTCGTGACTAGCGGGTACGAGCAGTACTTC
CASSFVTSGYEQYF